The 19 T cell receptor beta chains below were found in one sample sequenced in a study of prognosis after radiotherapy for stage I lung cancer. Genomic DNA served as the source from which two-round multiplex PCR generated TCR beta CDR3 amplicons. During first-round PCR, primers specific to each TRBV and TRBJ gene were used. A single record per CDR3 protein comes from TCRdb applying MiXCR to the multiplex PCR reads. There are roughly 17,000 distinct CDR3 sequences in the sample; roughly 47% occur only once, and roughly 43% lies in the top ten. The sample consisted of PBMCs, taken before or after stereotactic body radiation therapy (not recorded which). All receptors derive from a donor over 45 with non-small cell lung cancer.

A few counts support this clonotype. Given a much more abundant clone one base away, this may be a read error. The chain combines TRBV29-1 with TRBJ2-7, with 9 bases lining up with TRBD1. The CDR3 runs 15 residues. Germline V lookup: CDR1 SQVTM, CDR2 ANQGSEA. The V gene end was trimmed by 4 bases and the J gene end by 9 bases; junction bases not matched to a gene: 16. CDR3 in DNA: TGCAGCGTTGCAGCCGGGACAGGGAGGTCCTGGGGGCAGTACTTC. The encoded protein is CSVAAGTGRSWGQYF.

This clonotype came up many times. The V and J genes are TRBV5-6 and TRBJ2-1; no firm D call. With 9 bases removed from V and 0 bases from J, the gap between germline ends came to 16 bases. This CDR3 comprises 15 residues. Germline CDR1 is SGHDT and CDR2 is YYEEEE. Here the CDR3 DNA reads TGTGCCACCCAGCTTGGCCAGTTCTCCTACAATGAGCAGTTCTTC. It specifies CATQLGQFSYNEQFF.

This clonotype was counted at least ten times. This chain links TRBV5-1 with TRBJ2-7; the D gene is possibly TRBD2 (5 bases). This CDR3 spans 13 amino acids. The germline gives CDR1 SGHRS, CDR2 YFSETQ. V lost 0 bases and J 4 bases, leaving 8 bases between the germline ends. The CDR3 is CASSLGPGYEQYF. The CDR3 nucleotides are TGCGCCAGCAGCTTGGGGCCGGGGTACGAGCAGTACTTC. Using reference TRBV5-1 and TRBJ2-7 for the parts outside the CDR3, the full variable domain is KAGVTQTPRYLIKTRGQQVTLSCSPISGHRSVSWYQQTPGQGLQFLFEYFSETQRNKGNFPGRFSGRQFSNSRSEMNVSTLELGDSALYLCASSLGPGYEQYFGPGTRLTVT.

The rearrangement joins TRBV5-1 to TRBJ2-1; D possibly corresponds to TRBD2 (6 bases). From germline, CDR1 is SGHRS and CDR2 YFSETQ. Trimming left V 5 bases short and J 6 bases short, with 15 bases between. The CDR3 consists of 14 residues. This CDR3 reads CASRSAGTSNEQFF. In nucleotides, the CDR3 is TGCGCCAGCAGATCAGCCGGGACTTCCAATGAGCAGTTCTTC. The whole variable domain, remainder taken from reference TRBV5-1 and TRBJ2-1, is KAGVTQTPRYLIKTRGQQVTLSCSPISGHRSVSWYQQTPGQGLQFLFEYFSETQRNKGNFPGRFSGRQFSNSRSEMNVSTLELGDSALYLCASRSAGTSNEQFFGPGTRLTVL.

Details on this clonotype: This is likely an artifact of a read error, given a far larger clone one base away. This chain uses TRBV6-4 with TRBJ1-3, with D tentatively TRBD1 (6 bases). Germline V gene lookup returns CDR1 MRHNA and CDR2 SNTAGT. The CDR3 covers 14 residues. The ends were cut back, 5 bases at V and 3 bases at J, with 11 bases in the middle. As DNA, the CDR3 is TGTGCCAGCAGTTGTACAGGGAGTGGAAACACCATATATTTT. Protein product: CASSCTGSGNTIYF.

Comment on this clonotype: This likely reflects a read error, since a far larger clone is one base away. This chain uses TRBV6-6 with TRBJ2-7, with D unclear. Trimming stripped 5 bases from V and 4 bases from J, with 12 bases between. Germline V lookup: CDR1 MNHNY, CDR2 SVGAGI (reference sequence). The CDR3 consists of 13 residues. The CDR3 loop reads CASSLDRVYEQYF. The CDR3 region has the DNA TGTGCCAGCAGTCTGGACCGCGTTTACGAGCAGTACTTC.

The genes are TRBV15 and TRBJ1-2; D might be TRBD1 (6 bases). The V gene lost 0 bases and the J gene lost 5 bases, with 16 bases spanning the gap. The CDR3 loop spans 16 amino acids. Germline assignment: CDR1 LNHNV and CDR2 YYDKDF (reference sequence). The CDR3 reads CATSREVQGGGYGYTF. The CDR3 DNA reads as TGTGCCACCAGCAGAGAGGTTCAGGGAGGGGGTTATGGCTACACCTTC.

This clonotype was recorded at least ten times. The CDR3 loop is CASSALTPASETYEQYF. CDR3 nucleotides: TGTGCCAGCAGCGCACTCACCCCCGCTAGCGAGACCTACGAGCAGTACTTC. The gene calls are TRBV6-1 and TRBJ2-7; D may be TRBD2 (6 bases). CDR1 and CDR2 (germline): MNHNS, SASEGT. The CDR3 contains 17 residues. The ends were cut back, 6 bases at V and 2 bases at J, with 23 bases in the middle.

This clonotype was counted many times. The chain joins TRBV2 to TRBJ2-5; 8 bases map to TRBD1. This CDR3 contains 15 residues. The V segment lost 1 base and the J segment 4 bases; nucleotides outside the gene matches: 5. Germline V gene sequence: CDR1 SNHLY, CDR2 FYNNEI. Written as DNA, the CDR3 is TGTGCCAGCAGTGAAGTACGGACAGGGATAGAGACCCAGTACTTC. This codes for CASSEVRTGIETQYF. The full variable domain, in which reference TRBV2 and TRBJ2-5 provide the parts outside the CDR3, is EPEVTQTPSHQVTQMGQEVILRCVPISNHLYFYWYRQILGQKVEFLVSFYNNEISEKSEIFDDQFSVERPDGSNFTLKIRSTKLEDSAMYFCASSEVRTGIETQYFGPGTRLLVL.

A word on this clonotype: Since a far larger clone is one base different, this is likely a read error. The CDR3 sequence is CASSLNIGVLGNEQFF. The DNA for the CDR3 is TGCGCCAGCAGCTTGAATATCGGGGTGCTGGGGAATGAGCAGTTCTTC. The chain couples TRBV5-1 to TRBJ2-4; perhaps TRBD2 as D (5 bases). Gene TRBJ2-1 matches the end of the DNA better, so the J call may be wrong. The CDR3 is made up of 16 amino acids. The germline CDR1 and CDR2 sequences are SGHRS and YFSETQ.

Points on this clonotype: A far bigger clonotype differs at one base, so this is likely a read error. The CDR3 reads CATSGSLNTEAFF. Here the CDR3 DNA reads TGTGCCACTTCGGGGAGCTTGAACACTGAAGCTTTCTTT. V and J are TRBV6-2 or TRBV6-3 and TRBJ1-1; D remains ambiguous. The CDR3 runs 13 residues. V was clipped by 10 bases and J by 0 bases, with 12 bases between them. Germline lookup yields CDR1 MNHEY and CDR2 SVGEGT.

This clonotype appeared many times. The chain uses TRBV2 and TRBJ1-6; possible D gene TRBD1, 5 bases. Per germline, CDR1 SNHLY and CDR2 FYNNEI. V dropped 7 bases and J dropped 0 bases, with 7 bases sitting between them. This CDR3 has 14 amino acids. Written as DNA, the CDR3 is TGTGCCAGCATTGACAGCTCCTATAATTCACCCCTCCACTTT. Amino acids: CASIDSSYNSPLHF. The entire variable domain, with the rest obtained from reference TRBV2 and TRBJ1-6, is as follows: EPEVTQTPSHQVTQMGQEVILRCVPISNHLYFYWYRQILGQKVEFLVSFYNNEISEKSEIFDDQFSVERPDGSNFTLKIRSTKLEDSAMYFCASIDSSYNSPLHFGNGTRLTVT.

The table lists this clonotype with many counts. The genes are TRBV12-3 or TRBV12-4 and TRBJ2-2; 8 nucleotides match TRBD2. V dropped 6 bases and J dropped 4; count of bases not matched to a gene: 7. CDR3 length: 15 residues. The DNA of the CDR3 is TGTGCCAGCAGCCCCGGGACTAGAGTCACCGGGGAGCTGTTTTTT. It specifies CASSPGTRVTGELFF.

A remark on this clonotype: This may arise from a read error, as a much more abundant clone is one base away. The CDR3 reads CSVSRAGHEHYF. The CDR3 DNA reads as TGCAGCGTCTCTAGGGCGGGCCACGAGCATTACTTC. The chain combines TRBV29-1 with TRBJ2-7; perhaps TRBD2 as D (5 bases). Germline V lookup: CDR1 SQVTM, CDR2 ANQGSEA. The CDR3 spans 12 residues.

This clonotype came up many times. The rearrangement joins TRBV6-1 to TRBJ2-6; D might be TRBD1 (5 bases). The CDR3 is 15 amino acids. The germline gives CDR1 MNHNS, CDR2 SASEGT. Trimming left V 7 bases short and J 0 bases short, with 10 bases between. The CDR3 loop reads CASTDTSSGANVLTF. The CDR3 DNA follows: TGTGCCAGCACGGACACAAGCTCTGGGGCCAACGTCCTGACTTTC.

This chain uses TRBV20-1 with TRBJ1-5; D not resolved. Germline CDR1 DFQATT, CDR2 SNEGSKA (reference sequence). The CDR3 runs to 16 residues. Trimming took 0 bases from V and 6 from J, leaving 18 bases between them. CDR3 region: CSARDRTGGRGQPQHF. The CDR3 bases are TGCAGTGCTAGAGATCGAACGGGAGGGAGAGGTCAGCCCCAGCATTTT.

Notes on this clonotype: This likely reflects a read error, since a far larger clone is one base away. V gene TRBV28 combines with J gene TRBJ2-5; 11 positions agree with TRBD2. The J call is in doubt because the DNA end fits TRBJ2-1 better. The CDR3 consists of 15 residues. The V gene's germline CDR1 is MDHEN and CDR2 SYDVKM. The CDR3 reads CASSFRLAGGAEQFF. In DNA form, the CDR3 reads TGTGCCAGCAGTTTTAGGCTAGCGGGGGGTGCGGAGCAGTTCTTC.

Details on this clonotype: A much larger clonotype is one base distant, so this may be a read error. The chain links TRBV29-1 to TRBJ1-1; TRBD1 is a possible D gene (5 bases). Trimming removed 6 bases at V and 11 bases at J, with 13 bases between. The CDR3 contains 10 residues. Germline CDR1 is SQVTM and CDR2 is ANQGSEA. CDR3 residues: CSVHVQVAFF. The CDR3 DNA is TGCAGCGTCCATGTACAGGTTGCTTTCTTT.

This clonotype was seen at least ten times. The chain recombines TRBV18 with TRBJ2-2, with a weak D call TRBD2 (5 bases). Germline CDR1 KGHSH, CDR2 LQKENI. The V and J ends lost 3 bases and 5 bases respectively, with 10 bases between them. The CDR3 has 14 amino acids. The CDR3 spells CASSPRARTGELFF. The CDR3 nucleotides are TGTGCCAGCTCACCGAGGGCTAGAACCGGGGAGCTGTTTTTT.